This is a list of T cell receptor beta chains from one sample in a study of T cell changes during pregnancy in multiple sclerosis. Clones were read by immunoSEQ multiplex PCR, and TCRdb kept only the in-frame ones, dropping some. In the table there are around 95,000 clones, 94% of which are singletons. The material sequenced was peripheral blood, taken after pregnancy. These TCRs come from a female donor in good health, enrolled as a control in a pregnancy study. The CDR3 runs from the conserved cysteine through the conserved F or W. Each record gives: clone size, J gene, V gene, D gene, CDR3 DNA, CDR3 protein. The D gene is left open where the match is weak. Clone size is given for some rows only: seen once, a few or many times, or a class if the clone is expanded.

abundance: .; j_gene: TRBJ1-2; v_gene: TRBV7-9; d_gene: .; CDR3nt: TGTGCCAGCAGCTCCGCGGGGGGTCGATATGGCTACACCTTC; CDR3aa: CASSSAGGRYGYTF
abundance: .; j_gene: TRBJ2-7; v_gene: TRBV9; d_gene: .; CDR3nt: TGTGCCAGCAGCGGGCCGGGGTCCTGGCAGTACTTC; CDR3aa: CASSGPGSWQYF
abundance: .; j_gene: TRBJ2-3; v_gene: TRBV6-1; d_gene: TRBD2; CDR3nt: TGTGCCAGCAGTGAAAGGGGCGGGAGGGGTAACACAGATACGCAGTATTTT; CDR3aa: CASSERGGRGNTDTQYF
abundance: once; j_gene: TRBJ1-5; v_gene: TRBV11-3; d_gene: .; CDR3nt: TGTGCCAGCAGCCCTGGACAGTGCCAATGGTGTCAGCCCCAGCATTTT; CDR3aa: CASSPGQCQWCQPQHF
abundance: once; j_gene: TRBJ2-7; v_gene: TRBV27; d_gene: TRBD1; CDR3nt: TGTGCCAGCACTTCTCGACAGGGGATCTCCTACGAGCAGTACTTC; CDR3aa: CASTSRQGISYEQYF
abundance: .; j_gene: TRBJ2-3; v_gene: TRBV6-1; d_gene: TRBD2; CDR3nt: TGTGCCAGCAGTGACCGAACTTTAGCGGGAGGTGTGACAGATACGCAGTATTTT; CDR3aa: CASSDRTLAGGVTDTQYF
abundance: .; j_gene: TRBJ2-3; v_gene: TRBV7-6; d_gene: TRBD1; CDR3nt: TGTGCCAGCAGCCTAAGACAGGGGCCGACCACAGATACGCAGTATTTT; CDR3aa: CASSLRQGPTTDTQYF
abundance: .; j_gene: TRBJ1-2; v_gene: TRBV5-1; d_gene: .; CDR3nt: TGCGCCAGCAGCTTGGGTCGGAACTATGGCTACACCTTC; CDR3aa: CASSLGRNYGYTF
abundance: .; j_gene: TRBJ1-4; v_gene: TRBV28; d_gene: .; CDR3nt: TGTGCCAGCCTTCAGGGGCACGGTAATGAAAAACTGTTTTTT; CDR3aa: CASLQGHGNEKLFF
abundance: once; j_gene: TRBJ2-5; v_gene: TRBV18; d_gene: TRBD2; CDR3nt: TGTGCCAGCTCACCATCCAGCACTCTCGGACTAGCGGGAGTTAAAGAGACCCAGTACTTC; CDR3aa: CASSPSSTLGLAGVKETQYF
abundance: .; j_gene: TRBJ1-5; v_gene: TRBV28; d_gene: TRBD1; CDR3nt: TGTGCCAGCAGTTTCGGGACAGGGGCCCCTATTAGCAATCAGCCCCAGCATTTT; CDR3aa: CASSFGTGAPISNQPQHF
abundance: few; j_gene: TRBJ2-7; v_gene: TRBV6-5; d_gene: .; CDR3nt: TGTGCCAGCAGCTACCACCCCACGCTAGCGACCTACGAGCAGTACTTC; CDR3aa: CASSYHPTLATYEQYF
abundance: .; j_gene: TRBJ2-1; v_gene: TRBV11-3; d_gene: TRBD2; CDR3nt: TGTGCCAGCAGCGGGACTAGCGGGTACAATGAGCAGTTCTTC; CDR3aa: CASSGTSGYNEQFF
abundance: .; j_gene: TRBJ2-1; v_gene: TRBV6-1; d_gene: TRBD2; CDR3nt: TGTGCCAGCAGTGAAACTAGCGGGAGTTTCAATGAGCAGTTCTTC; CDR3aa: CASSETSGSFNEQFF
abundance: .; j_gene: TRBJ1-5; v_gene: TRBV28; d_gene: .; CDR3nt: TGTGCCAGCAGTAGTACCGGGACACGGAGTCAGCCCCAGCATTTT; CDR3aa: CASSSTGTRSQPQHF
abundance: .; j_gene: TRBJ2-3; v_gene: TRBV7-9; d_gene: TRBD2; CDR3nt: TGTGCCAGCAGCTTAGGCCGGACTAGCGGCACAGATACGCAGTATTTT; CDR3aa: CASSLGRTSGTDTQYF
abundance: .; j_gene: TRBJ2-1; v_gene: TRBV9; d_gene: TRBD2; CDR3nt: TGTGCCAGCAGCGTAGTTTCGGGACTAGCTGCTAGTGAGCAGTTCTTC; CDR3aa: CASSVVSGLAASEQFF
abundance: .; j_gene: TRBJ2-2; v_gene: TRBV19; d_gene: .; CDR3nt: TGTGCCAGTAGTATAGCAACCGGGGAGCTGTTTTTT; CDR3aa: CASSIATGELFF
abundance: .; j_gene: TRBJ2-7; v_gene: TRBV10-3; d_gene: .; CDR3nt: TGTGCCATCAGTGAGGGAGCACCGGGCGAGCAGTACTTC; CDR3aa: CAISEGAPGEQYF
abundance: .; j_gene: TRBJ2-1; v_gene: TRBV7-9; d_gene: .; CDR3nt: TGTGCCAGCAGTCCCAGCGGTGGGGCCTACAATGAGCAGTTCTTC; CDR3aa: CASSPSGGAYNEQFF
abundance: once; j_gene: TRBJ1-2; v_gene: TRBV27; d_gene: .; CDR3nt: TGTGCCAGCAGTCTCCGTGGGGGGTCCGGCTACACCTTC; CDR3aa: CASSLRGGSGYTF
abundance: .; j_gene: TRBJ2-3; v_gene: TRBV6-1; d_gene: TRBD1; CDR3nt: TGTGCCAGCAGAACCGGGACAGGGAGAGATACGCAGTATTTT; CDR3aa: CASRTGTGRDTQYF
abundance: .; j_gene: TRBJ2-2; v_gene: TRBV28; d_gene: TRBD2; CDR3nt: TGTGCCAGCACTCGCCCAAAACTAGCGCTCACCGGGGAGCTGTTTTTT; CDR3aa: CASTRPKLALTGELFF
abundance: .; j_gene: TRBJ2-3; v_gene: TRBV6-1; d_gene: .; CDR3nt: TGTGCCAGCAGTGAATTGGGGAGACGCACAGATACGCAGTATTTT; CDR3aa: CASSELGRRTDTQYF
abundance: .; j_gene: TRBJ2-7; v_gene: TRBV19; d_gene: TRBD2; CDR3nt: TGTGCCAGTAGTATAGGCGGGAGTAGCGGCTACGAGCAGTACTTC; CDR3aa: CASSIGGSSGYEQYF
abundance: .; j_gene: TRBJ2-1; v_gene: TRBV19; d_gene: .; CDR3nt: TGTGCCAGTACCGAGCACCCGAGCTCCTACAATGAGCAGTTCTTC; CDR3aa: CASTEHPSSYNEQFF
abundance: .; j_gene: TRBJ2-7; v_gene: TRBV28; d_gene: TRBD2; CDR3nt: TGTGCCAGCAGTTTCACAGCGGGAGGGTACTACGAGCAGTACTTC; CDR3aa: CASSFTAGGYYEQYF
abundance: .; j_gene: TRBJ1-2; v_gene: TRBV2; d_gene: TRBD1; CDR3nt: TGTGCCAGCAGCCCGACGGGACAGACCTATGGCTACACCTTC; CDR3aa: CASSPTGQTYGYTF
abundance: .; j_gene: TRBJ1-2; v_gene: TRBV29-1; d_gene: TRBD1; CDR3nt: TGCAGCGCCGACAGGGACCAAACTAACTATGGCTACACCTTC; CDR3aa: CSADRDQTNYGYTF
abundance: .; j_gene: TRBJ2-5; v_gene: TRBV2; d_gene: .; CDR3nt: TGTGCCAGCACGAGGGGGCAAGAGACCCAGTACTTC; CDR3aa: CASTRGQETQYF
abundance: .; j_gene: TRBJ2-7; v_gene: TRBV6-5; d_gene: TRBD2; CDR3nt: TGTGCCAGCAGCCTCCGGGAGGCATCCTACGAGCAGTACTTC; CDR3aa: CASSLREASYEQYF
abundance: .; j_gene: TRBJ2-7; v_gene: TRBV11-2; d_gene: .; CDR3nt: TGTGCCAGCAGCTCTACAGGGCCACCCTACGAGCAGTACTTC; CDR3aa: CASSSTGPPYEQYF
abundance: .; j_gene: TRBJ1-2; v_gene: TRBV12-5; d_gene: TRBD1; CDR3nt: TGTGCTAGTGGCAACCGGGACAGGGGGCGACAGTATGGCTACACCTTC; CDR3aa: CASGNRDRGRQYGYTF
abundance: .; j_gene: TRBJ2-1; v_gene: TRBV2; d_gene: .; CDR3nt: TGTGCCAGCAGCCTCTCCTACTCCTACAATGAGCAGTTCTTC; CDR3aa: CASSLSYSYNEQFF
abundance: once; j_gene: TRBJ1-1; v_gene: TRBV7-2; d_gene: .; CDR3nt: TGTGCCAGCAGCCCTGGGGGGTTGAACACTGAAGCTTTCTTT; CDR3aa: CASSPGGLNTEAFF
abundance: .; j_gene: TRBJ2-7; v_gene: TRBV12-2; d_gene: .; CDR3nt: TGTGCAAGTCGCCCCACGACAGGGGCAGGTTTGCAGTACTTC; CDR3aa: CASRPTTGAGLQYF
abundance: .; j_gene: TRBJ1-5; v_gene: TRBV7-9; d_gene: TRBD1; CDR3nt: TGTGCCAGCAGCCAGGACAGGGGAGTAAATCAGCCCCAGCATTTT; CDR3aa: CASSQDRGVNQPQHF
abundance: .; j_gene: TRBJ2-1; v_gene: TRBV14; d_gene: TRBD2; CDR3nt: TGTGCCAGCAGCCAGAGGACTAGCGGGAGTTACGATGAGCAGTTCTTC; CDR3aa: CASSQRTSGSYDEQFF
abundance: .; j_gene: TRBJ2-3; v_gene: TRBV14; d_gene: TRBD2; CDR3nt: TGTGCCAGCAGCCTTATGGCGGGAGGCACAGATACGCAGTATTTT; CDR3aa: CASSLMAGGTDTQYF
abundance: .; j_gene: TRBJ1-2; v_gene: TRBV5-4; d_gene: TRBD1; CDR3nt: TGTGCCAGCAGCTCAAGGCGTGGACAGGACTATGGCTACACCTTC; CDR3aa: CASSSRRGQDYGYTF
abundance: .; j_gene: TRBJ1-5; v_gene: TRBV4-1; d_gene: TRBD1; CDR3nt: TGCGCCAGCAGCCTTAGCAGGGGGAATCAGCCCCAGCATTTT; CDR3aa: CASSLSRGNQPQHF
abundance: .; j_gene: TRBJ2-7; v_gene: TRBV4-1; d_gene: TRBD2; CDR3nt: TGCGCCAGCAGCCTGGGGACTAGCGGGCGCTCCTACGAGCAGTACTTC; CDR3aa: CASSLGTSGRSYEQYF
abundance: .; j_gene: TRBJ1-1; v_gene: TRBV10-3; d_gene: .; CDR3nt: TGTGCCATCAGTGAGCTCGTCGATCAGGACACACAGGAAGCTTTCTTT; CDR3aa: CAISELVDQDTQEAFF
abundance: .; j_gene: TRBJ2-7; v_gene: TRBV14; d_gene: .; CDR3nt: TGTGCCAGCAGCCGCGCCGGCGAGCAGTACTTC; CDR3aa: CASSRAGEQYF
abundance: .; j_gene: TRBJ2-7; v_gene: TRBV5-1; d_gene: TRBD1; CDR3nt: TGCGCCAGCACAACCGGGACAGGGGGCTACGAGCAGTACTTC; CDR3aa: CASTTGTGGYEQYF
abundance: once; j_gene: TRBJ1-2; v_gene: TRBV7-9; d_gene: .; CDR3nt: TGTGCCAGCAGCTTAGAAGCACGCTCCTATGGCTACACCTTC; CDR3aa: CASSLEARSYGYTF
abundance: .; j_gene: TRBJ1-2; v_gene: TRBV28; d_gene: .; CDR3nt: TGTGCCAGCAGTCCGTCGGGGGGTGCGCCCATCTATGGCTACACCTTC; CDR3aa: CASSPSGGAPIYGYTF
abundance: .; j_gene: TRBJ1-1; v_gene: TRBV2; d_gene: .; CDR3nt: TGTGCCTCGTTTGGCAATCGAAACACTGAAGCTTTCTTT; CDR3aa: CASFGNRNTEAFF
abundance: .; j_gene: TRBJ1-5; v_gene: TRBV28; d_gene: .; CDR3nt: TGTGCCAGCAACACGGACAGAAATCAGCCCCAGCATTTT; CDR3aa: CASNTDRNQPQHF
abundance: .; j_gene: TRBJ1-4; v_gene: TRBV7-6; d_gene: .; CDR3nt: TGTGCCAGCAGCTTAGGGGGGCTTGGTGAAAAACTGTTTTTT; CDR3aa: CASSLGGLGEKLFF
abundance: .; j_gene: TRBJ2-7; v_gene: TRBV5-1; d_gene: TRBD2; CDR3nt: TGCGCCAGCAGCTTGGTAGGGACTAGCGGCTACGAGCAGTACTTC; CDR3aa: CASSLVGTSGYEQYF
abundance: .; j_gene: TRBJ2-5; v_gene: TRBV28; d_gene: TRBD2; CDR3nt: TGTGCCAGCAGTGACGCGGGCGGGAGAGAGACCCAGTACTTC; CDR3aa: CASSDAGGRETQYF
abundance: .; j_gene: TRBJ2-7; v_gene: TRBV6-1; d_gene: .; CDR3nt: TGTGCCAGCAGTGCTTTCTTAGAGCAGTACTTC; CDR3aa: CASSAFLEQYF
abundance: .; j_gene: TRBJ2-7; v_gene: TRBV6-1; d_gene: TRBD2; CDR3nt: TGTGCCAGCAGTGAGGAGACTAGCGGATATCGGAGCTCCTACGAGCAGTACTTC; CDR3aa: CASSEETSGYRSSYEQYF
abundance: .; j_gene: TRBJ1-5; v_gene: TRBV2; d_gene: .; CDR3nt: TGTGCCAGCAGCGCAGGGGTTTTAGGGCAGCCCCAGCATTTT; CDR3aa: CASSAGVLGQPQHF
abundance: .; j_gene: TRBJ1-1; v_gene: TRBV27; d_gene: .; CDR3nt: TGTGCCAGCAGTTTATCTCGGAACACTGAAGCTTTCTTT; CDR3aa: CASSLSRNTEAFF
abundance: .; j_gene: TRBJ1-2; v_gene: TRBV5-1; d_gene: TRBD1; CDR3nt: TGCGCCAGCAGTGTGGGACAGGGTGCCTATGGCTACACCTTC; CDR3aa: CASSVGQGAYGYTF
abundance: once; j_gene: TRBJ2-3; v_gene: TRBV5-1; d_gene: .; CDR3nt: TGCGCCAGCAGCTTGGAAGGGGCGGGCACAGATACGCAGTATTTT; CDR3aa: CASSLEGAGTDTQYF
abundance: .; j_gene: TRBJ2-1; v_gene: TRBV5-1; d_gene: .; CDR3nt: TGCGCCAGCAGCCCTAGGGGGATTCCTCAGGCGGATGAGCAGTTCTTC; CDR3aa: CASSPRGIPQADEQFF
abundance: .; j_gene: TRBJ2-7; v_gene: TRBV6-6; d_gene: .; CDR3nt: TGTGCCAGCAGTACGGGGTGGGCTAGAGAGACCTACGAGCAGTACTTC; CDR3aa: CASSTGWARETYEQYF